The sequence of this TCR beta chain was determined in a study of blood T cell repertoires in COVID-19. Study in general: The United States, Italy and Spain were the sources of the acute and convalescent COVID-19 samples.

The data were produced by immunoSEQ multiplex PCR, yet TCRdb's version contains in-frame clones alone and is incomplete. The sample has about 46,000 clones, more than 75% seen once. CDR1 SGHTA and CDR2 FQGNSA come from the germline V gene. This CDR3 contains 15 residues. V was clipped by 5 bases and J by 5 bases; unmatched bases: 10. The chain combines TRBV7-2 with TRBJ2-5; 8 nucleotides align to TRBD2. The sample taken for sequencing was peripheral blood. This clonotype was sampled from a human donor in a cohort sampled during active COVID-19. The CDR3 reads CASSPGGPGGETQYF. DNA for the CDR3: TGTGCCAGCAGCCCGGGGGGGCCGGGGGGTGAGACCCAGTACTTC.